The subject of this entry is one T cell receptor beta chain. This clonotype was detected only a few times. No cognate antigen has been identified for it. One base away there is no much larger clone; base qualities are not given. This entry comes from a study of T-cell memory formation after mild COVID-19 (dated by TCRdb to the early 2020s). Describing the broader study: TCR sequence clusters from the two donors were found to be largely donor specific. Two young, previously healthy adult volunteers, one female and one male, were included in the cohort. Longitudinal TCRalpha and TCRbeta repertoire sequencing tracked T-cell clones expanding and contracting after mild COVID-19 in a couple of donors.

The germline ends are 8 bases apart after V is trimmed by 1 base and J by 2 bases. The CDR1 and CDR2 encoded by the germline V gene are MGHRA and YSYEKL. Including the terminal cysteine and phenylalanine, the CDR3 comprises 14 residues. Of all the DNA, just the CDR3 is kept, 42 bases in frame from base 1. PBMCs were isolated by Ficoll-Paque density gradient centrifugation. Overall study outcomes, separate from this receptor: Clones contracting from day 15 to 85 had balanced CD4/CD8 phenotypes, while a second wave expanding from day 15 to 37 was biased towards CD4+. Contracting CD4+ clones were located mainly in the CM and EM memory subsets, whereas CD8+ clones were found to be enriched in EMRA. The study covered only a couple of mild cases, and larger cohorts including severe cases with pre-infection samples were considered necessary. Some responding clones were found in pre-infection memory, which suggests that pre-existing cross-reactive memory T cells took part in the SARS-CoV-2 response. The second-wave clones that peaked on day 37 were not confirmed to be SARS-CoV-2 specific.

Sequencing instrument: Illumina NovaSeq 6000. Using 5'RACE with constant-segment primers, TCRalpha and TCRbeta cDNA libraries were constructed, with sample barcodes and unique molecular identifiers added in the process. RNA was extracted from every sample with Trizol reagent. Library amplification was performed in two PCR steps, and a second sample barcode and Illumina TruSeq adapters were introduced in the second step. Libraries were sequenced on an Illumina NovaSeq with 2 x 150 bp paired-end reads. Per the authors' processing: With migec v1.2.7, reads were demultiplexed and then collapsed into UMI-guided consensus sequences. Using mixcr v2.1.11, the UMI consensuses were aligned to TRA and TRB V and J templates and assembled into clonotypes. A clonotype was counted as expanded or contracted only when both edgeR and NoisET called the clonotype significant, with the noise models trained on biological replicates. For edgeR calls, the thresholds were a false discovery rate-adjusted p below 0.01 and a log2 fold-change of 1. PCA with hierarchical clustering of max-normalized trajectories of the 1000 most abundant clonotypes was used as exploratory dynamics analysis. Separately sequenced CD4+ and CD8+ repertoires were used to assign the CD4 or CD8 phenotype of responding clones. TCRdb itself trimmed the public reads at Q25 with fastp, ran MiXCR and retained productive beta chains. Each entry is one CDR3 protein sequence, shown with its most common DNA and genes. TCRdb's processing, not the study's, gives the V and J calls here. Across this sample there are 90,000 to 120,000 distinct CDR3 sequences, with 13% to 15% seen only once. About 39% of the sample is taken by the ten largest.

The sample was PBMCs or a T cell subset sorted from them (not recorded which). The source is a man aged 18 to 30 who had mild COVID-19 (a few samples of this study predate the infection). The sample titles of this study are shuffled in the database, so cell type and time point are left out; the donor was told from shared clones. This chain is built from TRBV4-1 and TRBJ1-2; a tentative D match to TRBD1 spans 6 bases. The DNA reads TGCGCCAGCAGCCAAGTCGGACAGAACTATGGCTACACCTTC. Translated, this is CASSQVGQNYGYTF.